This T cell receptor beta chain appears in the sequencing data of a study of regulatory T cells in long-lasting Graves disease. Building of the TCR beta libraries involved iRepertoire HTBI primers and Arm-PCR of CDR3 regions. One entry per CDR3 protein results from TCRdb running MiXCR on the multiplex PCR reads. This table has more than 400,000 distinct CDR3 sequences, 15% to 20% appearing once. Time point in this sample: newly diagnosed GD, antithyroid drugs for less than 3 months. The TCR library was prepared using RNA isolated from PBMCs. The CDR3 extends over 13 amino acids. Trimming removed 3 bases from V and 3 bases from J, with 6 bases in between. The sample was also linked to a second study, of T cells in Graves' hyperthyroidism and ophthalmopathy. This second report adds: An absence of ophthalmopathy progression within 18 months meant stable Graves' hyperthyroidism. Patients were excluded because of uncontrolled infection, other autoimmune disease, pregnancy or lactation. Clinicians diagnosed patients from clinical symptoms, serum thyroxine and TRAb, thyroid ultrasound and orbital computed tomography.

The sequence was obtained from a man between 40 and 49 years old with Graves disease. The chain uses TRBV12-3 or TRBV12-4 and TRBJ2-1; TRBD1 is a possible D gene (5 bases). Sample: peripheral blood mononuclear cells (PBMCs), taken at new diagnosis, from a patient treated with antithyroid drugs. The CDR3 DNA reads TGTGCCAGCAGTTTCCAGGGCTACAATGAGCAGTTCTTC. Its protein is CASSFQGYNEQFF.